This T cell receptor (beta chain) is drawn from a study of cytomegalovirus exposure and HLA in healthy donors. CDR3 length: 15 amino acids. Trimming removed 4 bases at V and 9 bases at J, with 16 bases between. Per germline, CDR1 MNHNS and CDR2 SASEGT. Profiling relied on immunoSEQ multiplex PCR, and the TCRdb table lists in-frame clones only, not all of them. The sample yields 95,000 to 150,000 clones, 94% seen once. The gene calls are TRBV6-1 and TRBJ1-6; perhaps TRBD1 as D (6 bases). The TCR originated in a young woman in good health and CMV-seronegative. Sequenced: PBMCs. The CDR3 loop reads CASSAPGVLGSPLHF. For the CDR3, the DNA is TGTGCCAGCAGTGCCCCAGGGGTTTTGGGTTCACCCCTCCACTTT.